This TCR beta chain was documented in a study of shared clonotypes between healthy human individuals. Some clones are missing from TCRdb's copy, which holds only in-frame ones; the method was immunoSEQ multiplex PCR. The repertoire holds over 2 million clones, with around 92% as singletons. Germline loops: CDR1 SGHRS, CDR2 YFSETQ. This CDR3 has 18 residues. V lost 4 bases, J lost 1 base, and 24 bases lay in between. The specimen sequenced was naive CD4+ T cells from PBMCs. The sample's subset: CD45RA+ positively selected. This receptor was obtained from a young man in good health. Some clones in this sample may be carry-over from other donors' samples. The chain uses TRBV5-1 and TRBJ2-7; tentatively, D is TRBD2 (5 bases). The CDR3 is CASSAKLDSRPTSYEQYF. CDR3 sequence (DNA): TGCGCCAGCAGCGCGAAACTAGACTCCCGCCCAACGTCCTACGAGCAGTACTTC.